The TCR beta chain under discussion was sequenced for a study of T cells in Graves' hyperthyroidism and ophthalmopathy. Study-wide points: Among thyroid clonotypes expanded above 0.001, most also appeared in blood. Ophthalmopathy onset followed model prediction by a median about seven months.

Germline V CDR1 and CDR2: SGHAT, FQNNGV. The trim removed 5 bases at V and 0 bases at J, leaving 9 bases unmatched. The CDR3 consists of 17 residues. TCR beta CDR3 region amplification was performed from RNA transcripts. An initial round of RT-PCR targeting the TCR CDR3 relied on the HTBI primer set. Each CDR3 protein gets one entry after TCRdb re-called the multiplex PCR reads with MiXCR. Seen here are a few hundred thousand distinct CDR3 sequences, approximately 15% observed once, and the top ten hold under 8%. This clonotype was counted many times. Its antigen remains unknown. Patients were excluded because of uncontrolled infection, other autoimmune disease, pregnancy or lactation. PBMCs were obtained from under 13 ml fresh peripheral blood.

This chain uses TRBV11-2 with TRBJ2-1; 8 positions agree with TRBD2. The material sequenced was blood. This TCR was sampled from a woman in her thirties with Graves' hyperthyroidism. CDR3 nucleotide sequence: TGTGCCAGCAGCCCAAAGGGACTAGTCAGCTCCTACAATGAGCAGTTCTTC. Protein: CASSPKGLVSSYNEQFF.